What follows is one TCR beta chain and its context. This specimen belongs to a study of blood T cell repertoires in COVID-19. Study-wide background: Samples representing acute and convalescent COVID-19 were sourced from the United States, Italy and Spain. PBMCs, B-cell-depleted T cells, or T cells provided the cDNA or gDNA that made up the material.

This table comes from immunoSEQ multiplex PCR, and its TCRdb copy is limited to in-frame clones, with some not included. The table records roughly 570,000 clones, 85% to 90% of them present only once. The Seattle patients, enrolled during active infection, were followed longitudinally. This clonotype originated in a woman aged 45-65 years with COVID-19, enrolled during active disease. Sequences were obtained from peripheral blood.

This CDR3 is CASRRLLNTEAFF. CDR3 sequence (DNA): TGTGCCAGCAGACGACTGCTGAACACTGAAGCTTTCTTT. The chain carries TRBV7-2 and TRBJ1-1; D remains unclear. The CDR3 is 13 residues long. Germline V CDR1 and CDR2: SGHTA, FQGNSA. The V end lost 6 bases, the J end lost 0 bases, and 8 bases lay between the germline ends. Variable domain in full (rest from reference TRBV7-2 and TRBJ1-1): GAGVSQSPSNKVTEKGKDVELRCDPISGHTALYWYRQSLGQGLEFLIYFQGNSAPDKSGLPSDRFSAERTGGSVSTLTIQRTQQEDSAVYLCASRRLLNTEAFFGQGTRLTVV.